A selection of T cell receptor beta chains follows, all from one sample in a study of PD-L1 blockade in urothelial cancer. The assay was immunoSEQ multiplex PCR, and TCRdb's table has in-frame clones only and misses some. This sample carries tens of thousands of clones, roughly 84% of them seen once, and the ten largest clones take approximately 2.1%. Sequenced material: PBMCs, taken around atezolizumab (anti-PD-L1) treatment. These receptors were collected from a man between 60 and 75 years old with urothelial cancer. CDR3s leave out the opening cysteine and the closing phenylalanine or tryptophan. Each record gives: CDR3 protein, V gene, D gene, CDR3 length. The D gene is left open where the match is weak.

CDR3 protein: ASSDPRTDTQY; V gene: TRBV5-1; D gene: -; CDR3 length: 11
CDR3 protein: ASSADRDYGYT; V gene: TRBV5-4; D gene: TRBD1; CDR3 length: 11
CDR3 protein: ASSQKHGQGSHEQY; V gene: TRBV7-9; D gene: TRBD1; CDR3 length: 14
CDR3 protein: ASSSAGVIDTQY; V gene: TRBV7-2; D gene: TRBD2; CDR3 length: 12
CDR3 protein: ASSLRTSYRGYDEQY; V gene: TRBV27; D gene: TRBD1; CDR3 length: 15
CDR3 protein: ASRTGTGRGYGYT; V gene: TRBV2; D gene: TRBD1; CDR3 length: 13
CDR3 protein: ASNRQGPYNEQF; V gene: TRBV2; D gene: TRBD1; CDR3 length: 12
CDR3 protein: ASAWRRGALNTGELF; V gene: TRBV12-5; D gene: TRBD2; CDR3 length: 15
CDR3 protein: ASSFPTSGGADTQY; V gene: TRBV5-6; D gene: TRBD2; CDR3 length: 14
CDR3 protein: ATSQGGGTEAF; V gene: TRBV15; D gene: TRBD1; CDR3 length: 11
CDR3 protein: ASSDQGGSQPQH; V gene: TRBV2; D gene: TRBD1; CDR3 length: 12
CDR3 protein: ASSQEAGTANEKLF; V gene: TRBV4-1; D gene: -; CDR3 length: 14